The present T cell receptor beta chain was sequenced within a study of blood T cell repertoires in COVID-19. The CDR3 runs 15 residues. CDR1 and CDR2 from the germline V gene are MNHEY and SVGAGI. V lost 6 bases and J 1 base, leaving 15 bases between the germline ends. TCRdb's table, derived via immunoSEQ multiplex PCR, lists solely in-frame clones and lacks some. This sample yields tens of thousands of clones, of which about 86% are seen a single time; around 4% belongs to the top ten. The rearrangement uses TRBV6-5 and TRBJ1-2, with a tentative D call TRBD1 (5 bases). This TCR was recovered from a man older than 75 with active COVID-19. The sequencing sample was made of peripheral blood. The CDR3 sequence: CASRNGGGINYGYTF. The CDR3 DNA follows: TGTGCCAGCAGAAATGGGGGAGGGATTAACTATGGCTACACCTTC.